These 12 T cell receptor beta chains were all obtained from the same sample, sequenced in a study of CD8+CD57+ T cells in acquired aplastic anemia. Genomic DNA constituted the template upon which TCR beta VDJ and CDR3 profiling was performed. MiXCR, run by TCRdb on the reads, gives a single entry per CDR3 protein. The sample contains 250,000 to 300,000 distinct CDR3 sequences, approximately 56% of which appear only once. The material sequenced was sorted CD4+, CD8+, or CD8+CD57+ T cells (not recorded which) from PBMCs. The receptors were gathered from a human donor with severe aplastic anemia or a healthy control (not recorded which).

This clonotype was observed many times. CDR3 coding DNA: TGTGCCAGCAGCTTAGGGACTCAAAACACTGAAGCTTTCTTT. Its translation is CASSLGTQNTEAFF. This rearrangement joins TRBV7-6 to TRBJ1-1, with D uncertain. From germline, CDR1 is SGHVS and CDR2 FNYEAQ. With 1 base removed from V and 2 bases from J, the gap between germline ends came to 8 bases. The CDR3 length is 14 residues.

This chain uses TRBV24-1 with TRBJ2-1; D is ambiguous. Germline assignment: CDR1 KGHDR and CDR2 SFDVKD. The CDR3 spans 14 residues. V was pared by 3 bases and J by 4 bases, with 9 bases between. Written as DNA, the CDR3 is TGTGCCACCAGTGATCCCGGACGGTACAATGAGCAGTTCTTC. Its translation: CATSDPGRYNEQFF.

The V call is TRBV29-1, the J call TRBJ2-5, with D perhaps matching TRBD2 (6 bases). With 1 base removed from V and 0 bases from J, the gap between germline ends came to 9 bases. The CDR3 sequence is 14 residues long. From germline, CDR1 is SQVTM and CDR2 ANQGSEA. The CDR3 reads CSVEAAGYQETQYF. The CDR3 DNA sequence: TGCAGCGTTGAAGCGGCGGGGTACCAAGAGACCCAGTACTTC.

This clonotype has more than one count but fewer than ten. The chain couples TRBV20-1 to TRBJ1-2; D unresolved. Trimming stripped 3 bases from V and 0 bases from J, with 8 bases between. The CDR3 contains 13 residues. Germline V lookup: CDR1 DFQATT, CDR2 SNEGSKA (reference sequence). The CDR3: CSASPLANYGYTF. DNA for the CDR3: TGCAGTGCTAGTCCACTAGCTAACTATGGCTACACCTTC.

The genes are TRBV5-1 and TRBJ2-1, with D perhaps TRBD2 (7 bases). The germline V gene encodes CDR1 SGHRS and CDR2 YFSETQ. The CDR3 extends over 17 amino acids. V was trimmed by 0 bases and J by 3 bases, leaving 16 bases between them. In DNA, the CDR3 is TGCGCCAGCAGCTTGGCCATCGTGGGAGGGGGCTACAATGAGCAGTTCTTC. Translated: CASSLAIVGGGYNEQFF.

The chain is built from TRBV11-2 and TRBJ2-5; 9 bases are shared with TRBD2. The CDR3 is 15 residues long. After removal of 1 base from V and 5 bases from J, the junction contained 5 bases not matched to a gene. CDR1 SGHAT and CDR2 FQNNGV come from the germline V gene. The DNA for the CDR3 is TGTGCCAGCAGCTTAGCTGGCGGGAGGGGGGAGACCCAGTACTTC. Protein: CASSLAGGRGETQYF.

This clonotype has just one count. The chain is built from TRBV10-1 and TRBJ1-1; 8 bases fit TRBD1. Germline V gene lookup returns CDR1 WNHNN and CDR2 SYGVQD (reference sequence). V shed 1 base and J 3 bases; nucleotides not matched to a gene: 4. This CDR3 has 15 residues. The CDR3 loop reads CASSEYRGDDTEAFF. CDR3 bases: TGCGCCAGCAGTGAGTACAGGGGGGACGACACTGAAGCTTTCTTT.

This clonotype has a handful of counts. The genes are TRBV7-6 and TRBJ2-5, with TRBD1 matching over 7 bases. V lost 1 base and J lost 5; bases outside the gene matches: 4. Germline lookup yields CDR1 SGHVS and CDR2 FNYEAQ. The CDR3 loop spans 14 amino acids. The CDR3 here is CASSLVTGSETQYF. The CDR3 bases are TGTGCCAGCAGCTTAGTGACAGGGAGTGAGACCCAGTACTTC.

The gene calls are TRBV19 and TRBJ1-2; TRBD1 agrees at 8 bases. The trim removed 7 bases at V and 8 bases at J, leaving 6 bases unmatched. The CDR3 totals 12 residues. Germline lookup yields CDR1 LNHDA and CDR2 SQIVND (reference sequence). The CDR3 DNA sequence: TGTGCCAGTACTCAGGGGGCCAGGGGCTACACCTTC. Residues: CASTQGARGYTF.

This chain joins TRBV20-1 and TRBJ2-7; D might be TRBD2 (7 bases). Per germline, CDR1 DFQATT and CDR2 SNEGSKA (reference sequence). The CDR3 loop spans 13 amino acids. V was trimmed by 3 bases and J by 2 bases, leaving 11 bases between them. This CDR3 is CSARRRGPYEQYF. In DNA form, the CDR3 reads TGCAGTGCTAGGAGGCGGGGGCCCTACGAGCAGTACTTC.

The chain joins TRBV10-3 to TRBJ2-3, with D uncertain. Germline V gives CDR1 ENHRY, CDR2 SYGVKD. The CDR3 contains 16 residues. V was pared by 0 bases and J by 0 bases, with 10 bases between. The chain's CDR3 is CAISESALTSTDTQYF. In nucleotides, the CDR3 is TGTGCCATCAGTGAGTCGGCACTTACGAGCACAGATACGCAGTATTTT.

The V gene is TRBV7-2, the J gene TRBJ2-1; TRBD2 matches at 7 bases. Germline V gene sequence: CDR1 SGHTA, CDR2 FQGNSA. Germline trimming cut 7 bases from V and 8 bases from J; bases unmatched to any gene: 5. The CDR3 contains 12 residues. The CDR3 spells CASTGTMYEQFF. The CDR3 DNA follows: TGTGCCAGCACCGGGACTATGTATGAGCAGTTCTTC.